This T cell receptor (beta chain) is drawn from a study of T-cell reconstitution after alpha-beta-depleted transplantation in children. The V end lost 6 bases, the J end lost 4 bases, and 12 bases lay between the germline ends. This CDR3 has 14 residues. Unique molecular identifiers were incorporated during preparation of the TCRbeta library. One entry per CDR3 protein results from TCRdb running MiXCR on the PCR reads. The sample shows roughly 300,000 distinct CDR3 sequences, 10% of them seen only once. This TCR came from a human donor who donated a stem cell graft to a child with acute lymphoblastic leukemia. This rearrangement joins TRBV12-3 or TRBV12-4 to TRBJ2-2; D unresolved. This specimen was PBMCs from the stem cell graft donor, taken from the stem cell graft. CDR3: CASSLMVLTGELFF. For the CDR3, the DNA is TGTGCCAGCAGCCTAATGGTTCTCACCGGGGAGCTGTTTTTT.